This T cell receptor (beta chain) originates from a study of blood T cell repertoires in COVID-19. This CDR3 is built from 13 residues. With 6 bases removed from V and 7 bases from J, the gap between germline ends came to 12 bases. Allocation to cohorts depended on clinical history reported by the participants. Donors of Cohort 3 who recovered were those that had two negative PCRs, clearance, or symptom resolution. Original processing methods: Nucleated cell number was recorded as an estimate derived from reference gene primer amplification. TCRdb's table, derived via immunoSEQ multiplex PCR, lists solely in-frame clones and lacks some. The DNA gave D and trimming, while V, J and clone size come from that table. The data show some 320,000 clones, about 90% seen once.

The chain combines TRBV12-3 or TRBV12-4 with TRBJ1-4; D perhaps matches TRBD1 (5 bases). The TCR comes from a woman in her twenties or thirties who had recovered from COVID-19. The sample taken for sequencing was PBMCs or T cells enriched from blood (not recorded which). The CDR3 DNA is TGTGCCAGCAGGGGGCAGTATGGTGAAAAACTGTTTTTT. This translates into CASRGQYGEKLFF.